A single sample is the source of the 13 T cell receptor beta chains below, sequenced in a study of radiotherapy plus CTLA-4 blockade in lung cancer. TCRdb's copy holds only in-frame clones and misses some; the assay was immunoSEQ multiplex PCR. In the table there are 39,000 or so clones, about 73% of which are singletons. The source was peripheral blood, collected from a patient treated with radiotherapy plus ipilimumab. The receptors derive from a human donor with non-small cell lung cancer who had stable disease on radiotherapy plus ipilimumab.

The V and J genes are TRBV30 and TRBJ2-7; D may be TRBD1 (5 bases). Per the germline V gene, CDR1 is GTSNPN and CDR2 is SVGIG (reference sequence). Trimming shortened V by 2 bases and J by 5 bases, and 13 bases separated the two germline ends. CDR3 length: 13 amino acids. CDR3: CAWSPRGFDEQYF. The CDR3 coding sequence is TGTGCCTGGAGTCCTAGGGGCTTCGACGAGCAGTACTTC.

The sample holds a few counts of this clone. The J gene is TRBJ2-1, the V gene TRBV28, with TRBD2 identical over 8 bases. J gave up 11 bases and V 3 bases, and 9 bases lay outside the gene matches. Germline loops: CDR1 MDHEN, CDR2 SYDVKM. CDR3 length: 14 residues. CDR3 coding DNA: TGTGCCAGCAGTTTTACTAGCGGACAAACCCAGCAGTTCTTC. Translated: CASSFTSGQTQQFF.

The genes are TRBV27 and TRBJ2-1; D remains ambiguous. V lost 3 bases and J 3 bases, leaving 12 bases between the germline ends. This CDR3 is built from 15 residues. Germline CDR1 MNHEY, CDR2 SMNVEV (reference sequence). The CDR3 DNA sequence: TGTGCCAGCAGTTTCAGTCCAGGCAACTACAATGAGCAGTTCTTC. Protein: CASSFSPGNYNEQFF.

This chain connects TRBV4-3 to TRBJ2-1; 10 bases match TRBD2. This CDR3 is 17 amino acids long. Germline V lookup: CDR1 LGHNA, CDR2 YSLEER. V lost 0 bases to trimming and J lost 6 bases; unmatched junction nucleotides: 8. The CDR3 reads CASSQEGLAGAGNEQFF. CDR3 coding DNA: TGCGCCAGCAGCCAAGAGGGGCTAGCGGGGGCGGGCAATGAGCAGTTCTTC.

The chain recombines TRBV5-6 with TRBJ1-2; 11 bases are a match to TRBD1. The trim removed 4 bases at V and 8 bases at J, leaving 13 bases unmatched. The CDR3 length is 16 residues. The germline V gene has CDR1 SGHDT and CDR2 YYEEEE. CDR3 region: CASSTPTRTGGAGYTF. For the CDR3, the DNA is TGTGCCAGCAGCACACCAACCCGGACAGGGGGCGCAGGCTACACCTTC. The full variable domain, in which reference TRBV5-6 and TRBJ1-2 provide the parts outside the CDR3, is DAGVTQSPTHLIKTRGQQVTLRCSPKSGHDTVSWYQQALGQGPQFIFQYYEEEERQRGNFPDRFSGHQFPNYSSELNVNALLLGDSALYLCASSTPTRTGGAGYTFGSGTRLTVV.

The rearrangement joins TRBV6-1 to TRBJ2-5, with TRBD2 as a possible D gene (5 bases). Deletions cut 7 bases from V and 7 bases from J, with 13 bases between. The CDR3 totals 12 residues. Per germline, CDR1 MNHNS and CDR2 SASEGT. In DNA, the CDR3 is TGTGCCAGCACCCCCGAAGGGAGGACCCAGTACTTC. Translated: CASTPEGRTQYF.

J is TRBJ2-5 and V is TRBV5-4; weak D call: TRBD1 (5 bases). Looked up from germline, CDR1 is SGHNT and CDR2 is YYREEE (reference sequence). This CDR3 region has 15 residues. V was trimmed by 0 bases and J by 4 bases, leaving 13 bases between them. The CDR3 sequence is CASSLGQGPRETQYF. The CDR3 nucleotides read TGTGCCAGCAGCTTGGGCCAGGGCCCTCGAGAGACCCAGTACTTC.

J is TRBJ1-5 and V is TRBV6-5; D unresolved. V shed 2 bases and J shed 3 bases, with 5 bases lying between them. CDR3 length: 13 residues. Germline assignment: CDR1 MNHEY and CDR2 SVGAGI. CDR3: CASSYGHNQPQHF. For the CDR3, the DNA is TGTGCCAGCAGTTACGGGCACAATCAGCCCCAGCATTTT.

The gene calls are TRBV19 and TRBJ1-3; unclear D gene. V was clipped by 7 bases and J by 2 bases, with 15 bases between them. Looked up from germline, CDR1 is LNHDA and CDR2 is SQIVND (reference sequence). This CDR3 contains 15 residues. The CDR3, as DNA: TGTGCCAGTACGACCCCGGGGATCACTGGAAACACCATATATTTT. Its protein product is CASTTPGITGNTIYF.

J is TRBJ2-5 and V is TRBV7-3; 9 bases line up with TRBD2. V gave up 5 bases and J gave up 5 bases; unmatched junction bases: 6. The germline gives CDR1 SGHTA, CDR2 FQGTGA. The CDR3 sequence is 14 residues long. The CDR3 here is CASSQSGGLETQYF. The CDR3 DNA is TGTGCCAGCAGCCAGAGCGGGGGGCTGGAGACCCAGTACTTC. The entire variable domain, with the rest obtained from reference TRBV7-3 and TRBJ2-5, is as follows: GAGVSQTPSNKVTEKGKYVELRCDPISGHTALYWYRQSLGQGPEFLIYFQGTGAADDSGLPNDRFFAVRPEGSVSTLKIQRTERGDSAVYLCASSQSGGLETQYFGPGTRLLVL.

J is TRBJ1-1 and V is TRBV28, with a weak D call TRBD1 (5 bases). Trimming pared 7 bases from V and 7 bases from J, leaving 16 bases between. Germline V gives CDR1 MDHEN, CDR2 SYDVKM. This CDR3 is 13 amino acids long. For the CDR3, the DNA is TGTGCCAGCAAGACGAGGGGACCGTTTGAAGCTTTCTTT. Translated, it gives CASKTRGPFEAFF.

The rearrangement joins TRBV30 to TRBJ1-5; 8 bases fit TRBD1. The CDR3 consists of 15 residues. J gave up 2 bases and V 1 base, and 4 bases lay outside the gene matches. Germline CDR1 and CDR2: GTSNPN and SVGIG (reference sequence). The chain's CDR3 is CAWSGGQGGNQPQHF. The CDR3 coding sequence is TGTGCCTGGAGTGGAGGACAGGGCGGCAATCAGCCCCAGCATTTT.

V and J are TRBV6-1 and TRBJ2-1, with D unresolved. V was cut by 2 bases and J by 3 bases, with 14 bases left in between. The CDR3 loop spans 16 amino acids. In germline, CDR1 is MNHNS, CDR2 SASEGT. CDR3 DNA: TGTGCCAGCAGTGAAAGCAAGGGTGCTGGCTACAATGAGCAGTTCTTC. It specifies CASSESKGAGYNEQFF.